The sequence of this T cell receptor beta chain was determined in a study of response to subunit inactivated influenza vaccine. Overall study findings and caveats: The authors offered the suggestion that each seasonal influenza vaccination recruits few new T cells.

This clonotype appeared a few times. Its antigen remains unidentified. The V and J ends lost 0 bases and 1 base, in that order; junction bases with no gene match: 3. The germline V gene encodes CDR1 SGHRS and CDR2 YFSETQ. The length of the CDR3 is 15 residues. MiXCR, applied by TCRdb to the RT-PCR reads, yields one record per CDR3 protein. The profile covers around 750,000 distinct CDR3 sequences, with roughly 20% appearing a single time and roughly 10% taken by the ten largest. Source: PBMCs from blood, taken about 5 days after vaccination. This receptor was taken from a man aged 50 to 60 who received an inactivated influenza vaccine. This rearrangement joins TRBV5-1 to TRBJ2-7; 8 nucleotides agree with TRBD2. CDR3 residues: CASSLGPSGSYEQYF. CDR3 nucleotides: TGCGCCAGCAGCTTGGGTCCTAGCGGGTCCTACGAGCAGTACTTC. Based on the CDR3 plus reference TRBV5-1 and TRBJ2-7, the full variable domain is KAGVTQTPRYLIKTRGQQVTLSCSPISGHRSVSWYQQTPGQGLQFLFEYFSETQRNKGNFPGRFSGRQFSNSRSEMNVSTLELGDSALYLCASSLGPSGSYEQYFGPGTRLTVT.